The 6 T cell receptor beta chains given below trace back to one sample, sequenced in a study of T cells in Graves' hyperthyroidism and ophthalmopathy. Regions amplified from RNA transcripts were the TCR beta CDR3 regions. HTBI primers were employed in a first-round RT-PCR of the TCR CDR3. Using its own MiXCR run on the multiplex PCR reads, TCRdb lists one record per CDR3 protein. The data hold 380,000 or so distinct CDR3 sequences, with approximately 12% observed a single time. The sequenced material came from blood. The receptor set was obtained from a man aged 25-45 years with Graves' hyperthyroidism that later progressed to Graves' ophthalmopathy.

As concerns this clonotype: One junction end does not reproduce the germline sequence, and a read error may be involved. The chain carries TRBV20-1 and TRBJ1-1, with a tentative D call TRBD1 (6 bases). There are 15 residues in the CDR3. The germline gives CDR1 DFQATT, CDR2 SNEGSKA (reference sequence). The CDR3 DNA follows: TGCAGTGCTAGAGATCCGGCGGGGGCGGACACTGAATCTTTCTTT. Translated, it gives CSARDPAGADTESFF.

The chain carries TRBV27 and TRBJ1-4; D may be TRBD1 (5 bases). The CDR3 consists of 15 residues. CDR1 MNHEY and CDR2 SMNVEV come from the germline V gene (reference sequence). Trimming removed 5 bases at V and 5 bases at J, with 15 bases between. The CDR3, as DNA: TGTGCCAGCAGTACCTACAAGGGGCGAAATGAAAAACTGTTTTTT. It codes for CASSTYKGRNEKLFF.

The sample holds many counts of this clonotype. V gene TRBV7-2 combines with J gene TRBJ1-1; the D is unclear. Germline loops: CDR1 SGHTA, CDR2 FQGNSA. V dropped 1 base and J dropped 7 bases, with 22 bases sitting between them. The CDR3 extends over 17 amino acids. CDR3 coding DNA: TGTGCCAGCAGCTTAGTGGATTACCTGGACGGGAGCATTGAAGCTTTCTTT. Protein product: CASSLVDYLDGSIEAFF.

This clonotype was detected ten times or more. The chain links TRBV6-1 to TRBJ1-5, with D unclear. The CDR3 contains 15 residues. Germline lookup yields CDR1 MNHNS and CDR2 SASEGT. Trimming left V 6 bases short and J 2 bases short, with 14 bases between. In DNA form, the CDR3 reads TGTGCCAGCAGCAAGCGTACTAATGGCAATCAGCCCCAGCATTTT. Protein: CASSKRTNGNQPQHF.

This clonotype showed up many times. V usage is TRBV12-3 or TRBV12-4 and J usage is TRBJ2-7; D may be TRBD1 (6 bases). V was cut by 1 base and J by 4 bases, with 11 bases left in between. The CDR3 is made up of 14 amino acids. CDR3 sequence (DNA): TGTGCCAGCAGTTTAGTGACAGGCCGGTACGAGCAGTACTTC. Its translation: CASSLVTGRYEQYF.

This clonotype was seen repeatedly, ten times or more. The CDR3 loop reads CASSASGTQYF. CDR3 DNA sequence: TGTGCCAGCAGCGCTAGCGGTACGCAGTATTTT. This chain joins TRBV11-2 and TRBJ2-3; 7 nucleotides agree with TRBD2. The ends lost 5 bases at V and 8 bases at J; junction bases unmatched: 1. Germline values: CDR1 SGHAT, CDR2 FQNNGV. CDR3 length: 11 residues.